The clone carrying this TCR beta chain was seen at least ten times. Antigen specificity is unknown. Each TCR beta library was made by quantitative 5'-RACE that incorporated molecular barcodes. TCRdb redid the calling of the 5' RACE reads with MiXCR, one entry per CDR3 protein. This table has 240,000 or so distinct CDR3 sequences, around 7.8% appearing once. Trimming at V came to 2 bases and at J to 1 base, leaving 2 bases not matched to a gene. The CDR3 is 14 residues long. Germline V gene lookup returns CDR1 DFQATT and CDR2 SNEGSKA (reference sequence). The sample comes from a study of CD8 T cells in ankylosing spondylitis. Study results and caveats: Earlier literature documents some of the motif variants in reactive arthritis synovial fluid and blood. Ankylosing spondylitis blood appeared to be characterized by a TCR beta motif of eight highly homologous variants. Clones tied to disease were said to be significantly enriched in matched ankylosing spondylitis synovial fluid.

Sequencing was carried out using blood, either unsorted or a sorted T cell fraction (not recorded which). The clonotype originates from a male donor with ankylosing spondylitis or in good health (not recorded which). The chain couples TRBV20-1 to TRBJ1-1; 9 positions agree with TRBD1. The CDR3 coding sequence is TGCAGTGCTAGACGGACAGGGGAGAACACTGAAGCTTTCTTT. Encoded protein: CSARRTGENTEAFF.